This record covers a single T cell receptor beta chain. What it binds is not known. These data come from a study of OX40 agonist ivuxolimab in advanced cancers. With V trimmed by 1 base and J by 8 bases, 4 bases remained unmatched. Germline V gene sequence: CDR1 MNHEY, CDR2 SMNVEV (reference sequence). The CDR3 runs to 13 residues. Sequencing used immunoSEQ multiplex PCR; TCRdb keeps in-frame clones, though not all of them. The sample yields about 48,000 clones, approximately 88% seen once. Study observations and caveats: Expanded clones were, on average, more numerous in CD8+ T cells than in CD4+.

The input for sequencing was CD4+ or CD8+ T cells sorted from blood, taken in a trial of the OX40 agonist ivuxolimab. The TCR comes from an adult with an advanced solid tumor such as melanoma, head and neck, liver or kidney cancer. The V call is TRBV27, the J call TRBJ1-2, with 7 bases lining up with TRBD1. The chain's CDR3 is CASSLLGGKGYTF. The CDR3 coding sequence is TGTGCCAGCAGTTTATTAGGGGGCAAAGGCTACACCTTC.